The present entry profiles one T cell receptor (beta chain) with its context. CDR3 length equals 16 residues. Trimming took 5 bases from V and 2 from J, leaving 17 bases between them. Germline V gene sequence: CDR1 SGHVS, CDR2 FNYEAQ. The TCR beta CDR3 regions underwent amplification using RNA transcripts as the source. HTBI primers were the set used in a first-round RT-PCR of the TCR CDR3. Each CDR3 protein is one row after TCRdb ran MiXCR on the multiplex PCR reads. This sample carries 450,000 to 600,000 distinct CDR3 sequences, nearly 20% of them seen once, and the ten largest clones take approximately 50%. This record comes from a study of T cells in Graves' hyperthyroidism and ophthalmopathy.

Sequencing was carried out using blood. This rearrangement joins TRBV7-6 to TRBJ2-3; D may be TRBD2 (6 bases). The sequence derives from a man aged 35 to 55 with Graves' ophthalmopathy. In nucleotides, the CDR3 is TGTGCCAGCAGCCTGGGACGGGGGAGCTCCACAGATACGCAGTATTTT. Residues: CASSLGRGSSTDTQYF.